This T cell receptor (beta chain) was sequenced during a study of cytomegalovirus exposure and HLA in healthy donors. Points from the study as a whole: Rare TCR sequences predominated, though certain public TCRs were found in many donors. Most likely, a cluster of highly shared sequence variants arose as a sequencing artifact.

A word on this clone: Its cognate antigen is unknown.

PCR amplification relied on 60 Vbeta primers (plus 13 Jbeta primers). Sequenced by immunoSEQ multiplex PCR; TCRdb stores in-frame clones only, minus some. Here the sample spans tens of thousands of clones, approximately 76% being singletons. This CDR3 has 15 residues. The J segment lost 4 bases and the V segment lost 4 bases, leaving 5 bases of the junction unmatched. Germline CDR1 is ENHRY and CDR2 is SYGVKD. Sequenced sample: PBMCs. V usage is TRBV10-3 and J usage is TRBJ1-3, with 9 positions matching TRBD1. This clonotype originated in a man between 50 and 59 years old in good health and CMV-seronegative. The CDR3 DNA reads TGTGCCATCAGTGGGGGGACAGGGTTCGGAAACACCATATATTTT. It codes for CAISGGTGFGNTIYF.